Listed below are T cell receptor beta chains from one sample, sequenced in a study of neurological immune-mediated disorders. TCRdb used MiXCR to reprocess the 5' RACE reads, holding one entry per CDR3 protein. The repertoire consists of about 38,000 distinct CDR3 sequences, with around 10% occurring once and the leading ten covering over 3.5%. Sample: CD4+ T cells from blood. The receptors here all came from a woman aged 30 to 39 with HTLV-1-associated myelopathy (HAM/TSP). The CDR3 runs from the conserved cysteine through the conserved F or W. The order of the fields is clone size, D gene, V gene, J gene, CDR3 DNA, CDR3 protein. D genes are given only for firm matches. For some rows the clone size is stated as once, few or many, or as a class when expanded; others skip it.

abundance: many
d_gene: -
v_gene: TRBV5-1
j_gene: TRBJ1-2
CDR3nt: TGCGCCAGCAGCTTGGGGATTTTGGACTATGGCTACACCTTC
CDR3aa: CASSLGILDYGYTF

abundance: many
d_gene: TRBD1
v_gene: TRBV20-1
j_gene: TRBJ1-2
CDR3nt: TGCAGTGCTACTCCCATTACACAGGGGGGAGAGGGCTACACCTTC
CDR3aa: CSATPITQGGEGYTF

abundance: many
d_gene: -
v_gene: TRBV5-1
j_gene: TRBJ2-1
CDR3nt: TGCGCCAGCAGCTTCAAATGGGTGATTCGAATTAACTCCTACAATGAGCAGTTCTTC
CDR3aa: CASSFKWVIRINSYNEQFF

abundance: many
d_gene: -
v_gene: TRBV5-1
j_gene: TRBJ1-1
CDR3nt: TGCGCCAGCAGCTTACAGGGAACCTTACCCGGTAACACTGAAGCTTTCTTT
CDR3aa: CASSLQGTLPGNTEAFF

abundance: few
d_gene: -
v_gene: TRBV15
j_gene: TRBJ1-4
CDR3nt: TGTGCCACCAGCAGTGGGACGGCGAATGAAAAACTGTTTTTT
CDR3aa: CATSSGTANEKLFF

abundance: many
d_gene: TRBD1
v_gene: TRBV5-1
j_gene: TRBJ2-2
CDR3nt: TGCGCCAGCAGCTCAGGGGGCGGAGGCACCGGGGAGCTGTTTTTT
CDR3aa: CASSSGGGGTGELFF

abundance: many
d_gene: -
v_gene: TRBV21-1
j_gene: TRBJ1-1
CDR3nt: TGTGCCAGCAGCAAATTTTTAGGACAGGGGGCAAGGAAAGGGGACACTGAAGCTTTCTTT
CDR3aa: CASSKFLGQGARKGDTEAFF

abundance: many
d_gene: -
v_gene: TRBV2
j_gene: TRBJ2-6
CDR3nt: TGTGCCAGCTATGGAATCTCTGGGGCCAACGTCCTGACTTTC
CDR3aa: CASYGISGANVLTF

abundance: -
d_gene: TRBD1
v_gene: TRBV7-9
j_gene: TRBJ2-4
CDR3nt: TGTGCCAGCAGCTCCTTTGACAGGGGGCTTTCAACCAAAAACATTCAGTACTTC
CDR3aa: CASSSFDRGLSTKNIQYF

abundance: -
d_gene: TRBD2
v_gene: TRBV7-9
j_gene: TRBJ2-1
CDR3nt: TGTGCCAGCAGCTCTCTCTCATTGCGCGGGGGGCTTAGCTCCTACAATGAGCAGTTCTTC
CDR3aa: CASSSLSLRGGLSSYNEQFF

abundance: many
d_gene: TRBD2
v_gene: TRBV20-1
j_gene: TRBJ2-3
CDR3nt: TGCAGTGCTCTAGCGGGGATCACAGATACGCAGTATTTT
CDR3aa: CSALAGITDTQYF

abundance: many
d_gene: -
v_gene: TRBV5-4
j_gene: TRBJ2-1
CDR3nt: TGTGCCAGCAGCTTAACAGGGCGAAATGAGCAGTTCTTC
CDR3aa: CASSLTGRNEQFF

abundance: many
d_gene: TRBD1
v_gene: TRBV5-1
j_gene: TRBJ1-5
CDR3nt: TGCGCCAGCAGGGCAGGTTGGGACAGGGGACAGCCCCAGCATTTT
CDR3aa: CASRAGWDRGQPQHF

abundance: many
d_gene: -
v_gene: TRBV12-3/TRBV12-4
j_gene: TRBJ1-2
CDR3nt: TGTGCCAGCAGTCTTGAGAATGGGGGGAGCTATGGCTACACCTTC
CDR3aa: CASSLENGGSYGYTF

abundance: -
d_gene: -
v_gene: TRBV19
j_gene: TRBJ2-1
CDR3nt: TGTGCCAGTAGTCAGAGCTGGGACTCCTACAATGAGCAGTTCTTC
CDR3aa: CASSQSWDSYNEQFF

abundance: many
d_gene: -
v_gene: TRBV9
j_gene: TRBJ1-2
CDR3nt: TGTGCCAGCAGGGGAAGTGGCTATGGCTACACCTTC
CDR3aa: CASRGSGYGYTF

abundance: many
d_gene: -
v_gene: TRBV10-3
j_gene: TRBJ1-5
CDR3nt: TGTGCCATCAGTGAGTCCACTCCCGGGGGCAATCAGCCCCAGCATTTT
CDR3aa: CAISESTPGGNQPQHF

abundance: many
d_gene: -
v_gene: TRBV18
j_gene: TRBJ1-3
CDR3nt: TGTGCCAGCTCACCATTCGACAGGTTCTCTGGAAACACCATATATTTT
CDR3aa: CASSPFDRFSGNTIYF

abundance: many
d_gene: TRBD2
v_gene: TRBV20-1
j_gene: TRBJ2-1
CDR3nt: TGCAGTGCTAGAAGCCTCAGCGGGGGGGCCTACAATGAGCAGTTCTTC
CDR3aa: CSARSLSGGAYNEQFF

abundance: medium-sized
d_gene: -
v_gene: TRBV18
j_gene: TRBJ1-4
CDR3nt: TGTGCCAGCTCCAGTAGCCGAGCTAATGAAAAACTGTTTTTT
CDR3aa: CASSSSRANEKLFF

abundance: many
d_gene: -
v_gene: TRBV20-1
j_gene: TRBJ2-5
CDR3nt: TGCAGTTCTTCCCTCCAACCACAAGAGACCCAGTACTTC
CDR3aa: CSSSLQPQETQYF

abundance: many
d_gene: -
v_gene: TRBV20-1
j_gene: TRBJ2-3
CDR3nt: TGCAGTGTCGATCAGGTAGATACGCAGTATTTT
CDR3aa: CSVDQVDTQYF

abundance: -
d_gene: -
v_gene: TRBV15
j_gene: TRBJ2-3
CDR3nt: TGTGCCACCAGCAGAGATCTGAGATGGAGGTATCCATATACGCAGTATTTT
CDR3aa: CATSRDLRWRYPYTQYF

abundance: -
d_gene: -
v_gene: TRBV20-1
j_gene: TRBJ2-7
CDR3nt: TGCAGTGCTAGAGGCCTTGGGGGGGGGCCGTACGAGCAGTACTTC
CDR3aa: CSARGLGGGPYEQYF

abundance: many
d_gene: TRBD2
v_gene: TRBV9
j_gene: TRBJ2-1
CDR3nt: TGTGCCAGCAGCGCGAGCCCGGGACTAGCGGACGGAACAGACATAAACAATGAGCAGTTCTTC
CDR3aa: CASSASPGLADGTDINNEQFF

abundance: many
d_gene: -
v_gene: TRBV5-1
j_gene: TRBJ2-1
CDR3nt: TGCGCCAGCAGCTTGGCTCAGGGCAAGATGAGGGAGCAGTTCTTC
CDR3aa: CASSLAQGKMREQFF